Shown below are 21 T cell receptor beta chains from a single sample sequenced in a study of blood T cell repertoires in COVID-19. Assay used: immunoSEQ multiplex PCR; TCRdb lists only in-frame clones, some missing. The data contain around 450,000 clones, 90% of them singletons. Sample: PBMCs or T cells enriched from blood (not recorded which). The receptors here all came from a man aged 18 to 30 who had recovered from COVID-19.

The rearrangement uses TRBV2 and TRBJ2-7; the match to TRBD2 covers 9 bases. The CDR3 is 12 amino acids. Germline lookup yields CDR1 SNHLY and CDR2 FYNNEI. V gave up 6 bases and J gave up 7 bases; unmatched junction bases: 4. Written as DNA, the CDR3 is TGTGCCAGCAGGGGACTAGCAGGGGAGCAGTACTTC. Its protein product is CASRGLAGEQYF.

The chain joins TRBV24-1 to TRBJ2-7; D unresolved. Germline V gene sequence: CDR1 KGHDR, CDR2 SFDVKD. This CDR3 is built from 11 residues. V was clipped by 10 bases and J by 4 bases, with 10 bases between them. In DNA form, the CDR3 reads TGTGCCACTTCGACTGGTTACGAGCAGTACTTC. It yields the protein CATSTGYEQYF.

The DNA of the CDR3 is TGTGCCAGCAGCGAACCAGGTGGTGAAAAACTGTTTTTT. Protein sequence: CASSEPGGEKLFF. The chain has TRBV9 and TRBJ1-4, with D unresolved. Per germline, CDR1 SGDLS and CDR2 YYNGEE. The CDR3 loop spans 13 amino acids. The ends were cut back, 3 bases at V and 7 bases at J, with 10 bases in the middle.

V is TRBV11-2 and J is TRBJ1-3; 9 positions agree with TRBD1. Germline V gene data show CDR1 as SGHAT and CDR2 as FQNNGV. There are 16 residues in the CDR3. V lost 5 bases and J lost 4; bases outside the gene matches: 9. CDR3 nucleotides: TGTGCCAGCAGCGTGCCCGGGACAGGGAGGGGAAACACCATATATTTT. Encoded protein: CASSVPGTGRGNTIYF. Combining the CDR3 with reference TRBV11-2 and TRBJ1-3 gives the whole variable domain EAGVAQSPRYKIIEKRQSVAFWCNPISGHATLYWYQQILGQGPKLLIQFQNNGVVDDSQLPKDRFSAERLKGVDSTLKIQPAKLEDSAVYLCASSVPGTGRGNTIYFGEGSWLTVV.

The chain combines TRBV10-3 with TRBJ1-1; the match to TRBD1 covers 12 bases. V trimming: 4 bases; J trimming: 3 bases; junction bases outside the gene matches: 9. There are 17 residues in the CDR3. The germline V gene has CDR1 ENHRY and CDR2 SYGVKD. Here the CDR3 DNA reads TGTGCCATCAGTGGGGGGACAGGGGGCTCCATTCACACTGAAGCTTTCTTT. Its translation: CAISGGTGGSIHTEAFF.

This clone was seen a single time. The chain uses TRBV6-5 and TRBJ2-2, with a weak D call TRBD2 (6 bases). This CDR3 has 16 amino acids. The germline V and J ends were trimmed by 0 bases and 6 bases, with 14 bases remaining between them. Looked up from germline, CDR1 is MNHEY and CDR2 is SVGAGI. The CDR3 sequence is CASSYSQAGFAGELFF. The CDR3 nucleotides are TGTGCCAGCAGTTACTCGCAAGCGGGTTTCGCCGGGGAGCTGTTTTTT.

J is TRBJ1-3 and V is TRBV19; 7 bases map to TRBD1. Per the germline V gene, CDR1 is LNHDA and CDR2 is SQIVND (reference sequence). This CDR3 has 14 amino acids. The junction had 3 bases not matched to a gene; V was cut back by 6 bases and J by 1 base. The CDR3 reads CASRTGRSGNTIYF. The CDR3 nucleotides read TGTGCCAGTAGGACAGGGAGATCTGGAAACACCATATATTTT.

This clone was seen a single time. The chain carries TRBV12-5 and TRBJ2-3; 7 positions agree with TRBD2. CDR3 length: 15 amino acids. CDR1 is LGHNT, CDR2 FRNRAP, per germline. The ends lost 6 bases at V and 2 bases at J; junction bases unmatched: 8. In DNA, the CDR3 is TGTGCTAGTGGAAAGACTAGCTCTTTCACAGATACGCAGTATTTT. Translation: CASGKTSSFTDTQYF. Full variable domain (remainder filled in from reference TRBV12-5 and TRBJ2-3): DARVTQTPRHKVTEMGQEVTMRCQPILGHNTVFWYRQTMMQGLELLAYFRNRAPLDDSGMPKDRFSAEMPDATLATLKIQPSEPRDSAVYFCASGKTSSFTDTQYFGPGTRLTVL.

This clone was detected only once. Other nucleotide sequences from this sample produce the same CDR3. V usage is TRBV3-1 (or the pseudogene TRBV3-2) and J usage is TRBJ1-5; D is ambiguous. CDR1 and CDR2 (germline): LGHDT, YNNKEL (reference sequence). The CDR3 extends over 15 amino acids. V shed 0 bases and J shed 6 bases, with 12 bases lying between them. This CDR3 reads CASSQDSVRGQPQHF. The CDR3 DNA follows: TGTGCCAGCAGCCAAGATAGCGTGCGGGGTCAGCCCCAGCATTTT.

J is TRBJ1-2 and V is TRBV4-1, with no clear D. V was shortened by 7 bases and J by 7 bases, with 22 bases between the two germline ends. CDR1 is MGHRA and CDR2 is YSYEKL in the germline V gene. The CDR3 runs to 15 residues. CDR3 coding DNA: TGCGCCAGCAAAAGGGAGAAAAACGTCGGGTCTGGCTACACCTTC. Translating it yields CASKREKNVGSGYTF.

This rearrangement joins TRBV28 to TRBJ2-1, with TRBD2 matching over 14 bases. V lost 5 bases to trimming and J lost 9 bases; unmatched junction nucleotides: 6. Per germline, CDR1 MDHEN and CDR2 SYDVKM. The CDR3 spans 15 residues. The CDR3 sequence is CASSPSGLAGAEQFF. The CDR3, as DNA: TGTGCCAGCAGTCCCTCGGGACTAGCGGGAGCTGAGCAGTTCTTC.

The V and J genes are TRBV3-1 (or the pseudogene TRBV3-2) and TRBJ1-1; 11 bases agree with TRBD1. Germline V gene sequence: CDR1 LGHDT, CDR2 YNNKEL (reference sequence). The CDR3 is 14 amino acids. Losses at the gene ends were 4 bases for V and 6 bases for J; bases not matched to a gene: 4. The CDR3 bases are TGTGCCAGCAGCCCGGGACAGGGGGTTTCTGAAGCTTTCTTT. Its translation is CASSPGQGVSEAFF.

The CDR3 spells CATSDPGLAGVDEQFF. CDR3 bases: TGTGCCACCAGTGATCCAGGACTAGCGGGAGTGGATGAGCAGTTCTTC. This rearrangement joins TRBV24-1 to TRBJ2-1; 13 bases align to TRBD2. Trimming took 3 bases from V and 8 from J; bases not matched to a gene: 6. This CDR3 contains 16 residues. Germline V CDR1 and CDR2: KGHDR, SFDVKD.

Concerning this clone itself: The junction does not match germline at one end; this may be a read error. The chain is built from TRBV7-2 and TRBJ1-3; 9 positions match TRBD1. The CDR3 spans 15 residues. Germline V gene lookup returns CDR1 SGHTA and CDR2 FQGNSA. CDR3 coding DNA: TGTGCCAGCAGCTTATATGGAATATTGGGTGGGGACAGGGATTTT. Residues: CASSLYGILGGDRDF.

The chain recombines TRBV7-2 with TRBJ2-1; D possibly corresponds to TRBD1 (5 bases). Trimming took 4 bases from V and 0 from J, leaving 7 bases between them. The germline CDR1 and CDR2 sequences are SGHTA and FQGNSA. The CDR3 runs 14 residues. CDR3 coding DNA: TGTGCCAGCAGCTCCGACAGCTCCTACAATGAGCAGTTCTTC. Its translation is CASSSDSSYNEQFF.

The V gene is TRBV3-1 (or the pseudogene TRBV3-2), the J gene TRBJ2-3, with 8 bases lining up with TRBD2. Germline values: CDR1 LGHDT, CDR2 YNNKEL (reference sequence). With V trimmed by 5 bases and J by 4 bases, 8 bases remained unmatched. This CDR3 has 15 residues. As DNA, the CDR3 is TGTGCCAGCAGCGGGGGACTAGGAATCTCAGATACGCAGTATTTT. Its protein is CASSGGLGISDTQYF.

The CDR3 nucleotides are TGTGCCAGCAGCCATCGTGAAACAGGTCTCTCTGGAAACACCATATATTTT. This translates into CASSHRETGLSGNTIYF. This chain links TRBV3-1 (or the pseudogene TRBV3-2) with TRBJ1-3; a possible D gene is TRBD1 (5 bases). The CDR3 totals 17 residues. Per the germline V gene, CDR1 is LGHDT and CDR2 is YNNKEL (reference sequence). Trimming took off 3 bases at V and 0 bases at J, with 15 bases between the two ends.

This clone was observed once. J is TRBJ1-2 and V is TRBV7-8; tentatively, D is TRBD1 (5 bases). CDR1 and CDR2 from the germline V gene are SGHVS and FQNEAQ. This CDR3 has 13 residues. Trimming stripped 4 bases from V and 4 bases from J, with 10 bases between. DNA for the CDR3: TGTGCCAGCAGCTACCAGGGAGGCTATGGCTACACCTTC. Its protein product is CASSYQGGYGYTF.

The chain couples TRBV2 to TRBJ1-2; D gene unclear. V lost 4 bases, J lost 5 bases, and 17 bases lay in between. This CDR3 is 15 amino acids long. Germline V gene sequence: CDR1 SNHLY, CDR2 FYNNEI. The CDR3 DNA is TGTGCCAGCAGTGGTGAGGGCGCTGTACTTTATGGCTACACCTTC. Amino acid sequence: CASSGEGAVLYGYTF. The whole variable domain, filled in from reference TRBV2 and TRBJ1-2, reads EPEVTQTPSHQVTQMGQEVILRCVPISNHLYFYWYRQILGQKVEFLVSFYNNEISEKSEIFDDQFSVERPDGSNFTLKIRSTKLEDSAMYFCASSGEGAVLYGYTFGSGTRLTVV.

In its sample, this clone was seen once. The chain couples TRBV11-3 to TRBJ1-2; D is unclear. The CDR3 has 13 amino acids. The V end lost 5 bases, the J end lost 8 bases, and 15 bases lay between the germline ends. The germline V gene encodes CDR1 SGHNT and CDR2 YENEEA. The CDR3 is CASSRGTAGGYTF. The CDR3 DNA follows: TGTGCCAGCAGCCGCGGCACAGCGGGGGGCTACACCTTC.

V is TRBV4-1 and J is TRBJ1-4; D not resolved. The CDR3 totals 17 residues. Trimming stripped 2 bases from V and 0 bases from J, with 13 bases between. Germline CDR1 MGHRA, CDR2 YSYEKL. The DNA of the CDR3 is TGCGCCAGCAGCCAATACCCCACAGCTACAACTAATGAAAAACTGTTTTTT. It codes for CASSQYPTATTNEKLFF.